This record looks at one T cell receptor (beta chain) sequence and its context. V shed 0 bases, J shed 3 bases, and the junction held 2 bases outside the gene matches. The CDR3 consists of 15 residues. Germline V gene lookup returns CDR1 SGHRS and CDR2 YFSETQ. The data are from a study of T cell changes during pregnancy in multiple sclerosis. The protocol was immunoSEQ multiplex PCR, while the TCRdb copy is restricted to in-frame clones and leaves out a portion. The sample carries about 42,000 clones, roughly nine tenths recorded once. The V gene is TRBV5-1, the J gene TRBJ2-1; 8 positions match TRBD2. The specimen was CD4+ T cells from peripheral blood mononuclear cells, collected before pregnancy. The receptor was derived from a female donor with multiple sclerosis, enrolled in a pregnancy study. For the CDR3, the DNA is TGCGCCAGCAGCTTGGATGGGACTAGCTACAATGAGCAGTTCTTC. Translated, it gives CASSLDGTSYNEQFF.